This T cell receptor (beta chain) was sequenced in a study of blood T cell repertoires in COVID-19. About the research overall: Acute-phase and convalescent COVID-19 samples originated in the United States, Italy and Spain. Nucleic acid was either cDNA or gDNA, and it came from T cells, B-cell-depleted T cells, or PBMCs.

The germline V and J ends were trimmed by 4 bases and 5 bases, with 18 bases remaining between them. Germline CDR1 SGHNT, CDR2 YYREEE (reference sequence). This CDR3 is 15 amino acids long. Authors' analysis steps: Reference gene primer amplification in the assay estimated nucleated cell counts. Produced via immunoSEQ multiplex PCR; TCRdb's table is partial and in-frame only. V, J and clone size are those of that table, while D and trimming were read from the DNA. The repertoire includes 150,000 to 200,000 clones, around nine tenths of them detected once, and 3.7% sits in the top ten. This clonotype originated in a man between 18 and 35 years old with active or convalescent COVID-19. This chain uses TRBV5-4 with TRBJ1-1; D not certain. The sequenced sample consisted of peripheral blood. CDR3 sequence: CASSLPTAGRTEAFF. The DNA for the CDR3 is TGTGCCAGCAGCCTCCCGACCGCCGGGAGGACTGAAGCTTTCTTT.